Each of the 20 T cell receptor beta chains below was sequenced from the same sample in a study of spatial heterogeneity in lung cancer (dated by TCRdb to 2018 to 2020). What the research found in general, with its limitations: The number of expanded intratumoral alpha and beta TCRs correlated with the tumor nonsynonymous mutation count.

The library was prepared using 5' RACE. The sample was run on a NextSeq 500. The public reads were reprocessed in TCRdb via fastp at Q25 and MiXCR, keeping in-frame beta chains. Merged by CDR3 protein, the rows form single entries marked with the most common genes and DNA. Present in this sample are about 11,000 distinct CDR3 sequences, 4.5% to 6.5% of which were seen just once. 9.5% to 15% of the sample belongs to the ten largest clones. In light of the paper, this sample's time point label describes: sample taken at primary tumor resection. Their antigen targets remain unknown. The specimen was lung tumor tissue, collected at surgery. The receptor set was obtained from a male donor with early-stage non-small cell lung cancer.

This clonotype was detected many times. The size of this beta chain means little, since it is a stray read in a library made for alpha chains. This rearrangement joins TRBV25-1 to TRBJ2-2, with a possible D match to TRBD2 (5 bases). This CDR3 comprises 14 residues. V was shortened by 1 base and J by 3 bases, with 6 bases between the two germline ends. CDR1 is MGHDK, CDR2 SYGVNS, per germline. This CDR3 reads CASSESGYTGELFF. The DNA of the CDR3 is TGTGCCAGCAGTGAATCGGGGTACACCGGGGAGCTGTTTTTT. Based on the CDR3 plus reference TRBV25-1 and TRBJ2-2, the full variable domain is EADIYQTPRYLVIGTGKKITLECSQTMGHDKMYWYQQDPGMELHLIHYSYGVNSTEKGDLSSESTVSRIRTEHFPLTLESARPSHTSQYLCASSESGYTGELFFGEGSRLTVL.

The sample holds many counts of this clonotype. This beta chain lies outside the target of a library built for alpha chains; its clone size means little. V gene TRBV6-5 combines with J gene TRBJ1-2, with no clear D. The germline V gene encodes CDR1 MNHEY and CDR2 SVGAGI. The CDR3 length is 14 residues. Trimming removed 2 bases at V and 4 bases at J, with 11 bases between. DNA of the CDR3: TGTGCCAGCAGTTACCGCCAGGCCAGCTATGGCTACACCTTC. Translation: CASSYRQASYGYTF.

This clonotype was found many times. The library was prepared for alpha chains; this beta chain is a stray read, so its frequency means little. The gene calls are TRBV2 and TRBJ2-7; D might be TRBD1 (5 bases). V dropped 6 bases and J dropped 0 bases, with 12 bases sitting between them. CDR3 size: 14 residues. Germline CDR1 and CDR2: SNHLY and FYNNEI. The DNA for the CDR3 is TGTGCCAGCAGGTCGGACACTGGCTCCTACGAGCAGTACTTC. It codes for CASRSDTGSYEQYF.

This clonotype was seen repeatedly, ten times or more. As an off-target read in a library built for alpha chains, this beta chain has a frequency of little significance. The chain couples TRBV2 to TRBJ2-2; no reliable D call. This CDR3 region has 12 residues. The germline V and J ends were trimmed by 7 bases and 3 bases, with 6 bases remaining between them. CDR1 SNHLY and CDR2 FYNNEI come from the germline V gene. CDR3 sequence (DNA): TGTGCCAGCACATATCACACCGGGGAGCTGTTTTTT. This gives the protein CASTYHTGELFF.

Details on this clonotype: This beta chain is an off-target read within a library intended for alpha chains, so its frequency means little. The V call is TRBV28, the J call TRBJ1-5; the D gene is possibly TRBD1 (5 bases). CDR3 size: 13 residues. Germline assignment: CDR1 MDHEN and CDR2 SYDVKM. The V end was cut by 6 bases, the J end by 3 bases, with 9 bases between. CDR3: CASRDMPNQPQHF. CDR3 DNA sequence: TGTGCCAGCAGGGACATGCCCAATCAGCCCCAGCATTTT.

Ten or more counts support this clonotype. Since it is a stray read in a library aimed at alpha chains, this beta chain has a size that is not meaningful. Here the CDR3 DNA reads TGTGCCAGCAGCCAACCGCCCTACACAGATACGCAGTATTTT. Translated, it gives CASSQPPYTDTQYF. This chain connects TRBV4-2 to TRBJ2-3; no clear D gene. Germline CDR1 reads LGHNA; CDR2 reads YNFKEQ. The CDR3 totals 14 residues. Trimming removed 2 bases from V and 2 bases from J, with 8 bases in between.

In this sample, this clonotype turned up many times. A library made for alpha chains picked up this beta chain off target, so its size means little. The chain uses TRBV12-3 or TRBV12-4 and TRBJ1-1, with D possibly TRBD1 on 5 matching bases. This CDR3 has 13 amino acids. The germline V and J ends were trimmed by 6 bases and 6 bases, with 14 bases remaining between them. CDR3 region: CASSSDRKAEAFF. The DNA of the CDR3 is TGTGCCAGCAGCTCCGACAGAAAAGCTGAAGCTTTCTTT.

This clonotype was counted many times. The library was designed around alpha chains, so this beta chain is a stray read whose abundance carries little weight. The V call is TRBV21-1, the J call TRBJ2-3; the table's D call of TRBD1 was not tested on the DNA. TRBV21-1 is designated a pseudogene. This CDR3 region has 15 residues. CDR3: CASSKWGAITDTQYF. CDR3 DNA: TGTGCCAGCAGCAAGTGGGGGGCGATCACAGATACGCAGTATTTT.

Concerning this clonotype: Since the library was made to target alpha chains, this beta chain is a stray read and its abundance is not meaningful. The rearrangement joins TRBV6-5 to TRBJ2-6; no firm D call. Trimming cost V 6 bases and J 1 base, with 10 bases left between them. Germline CDR1 and CDR2: MNHEY and SVGAGI. This CDR3 has 15 amino acids. The CDR3 coding sequence is TGTGCCAGCAGCCGCACCGCTTCTGGGGCCAACGTCCTGACTTTC. Protein: CASSRTASGANVLTF.

This clonotype is medium-sized. The size of this beta chain means little, since it is a stray read in a library made for alpha chains. The chain couples TRBV20-1 to TRBJ2-3; possibly TRBD2 for D (5 bases). Trimming pared 3 bases from V and 1 base from J, leaving 14 bases between. CDR3 length equals 15 residues. Germline V gene sequence: CDR1 DFQATT, CDR2 SNEGSKA (reference sequence). This chain's CDR3 is CSASVREAGTDTQYF. CDR3 nucleotide sequence: TGCAGTGCTAGTGTGAGGGAAGCCGGCACAGATACGCAGTATTTT.

This clonotype was seen a few times. As an off-target read in a library built for alpha chains, this beta chain has a frequency of little significance. The chain is built from TRBV7-2 and TRBJ2-5; 8 bases align to TRBD2. Unmatched junction bases numbered 4, after V lost 5 bases and J lost 2 bases. The CDR3 is 14 amino acids. Germline assignment: CDR1 SGHTA and CDR2 FQGNSA. The CDR3: CASSPGLAQETQYF. As DNA, the CDR3 is TGTGCCAGCAGCCCAGGACTAGCTCAAGAGACCCAGTACTTC.

This clonotype was seen ten or more times. The size of this beta chain means little, since it is a stray read in a library made for alpha chains. The chain carries TRBV20-1 and TRBJ1-5, with D hard to call. Germline values: CDR1 DFQATT, CDR2 SNEGSKA (reference sequence). V lost 0 bases and J lost 2, with 14 bases in between. CDR3 length: 16 amino acids. DNA for the CDR3: TGCAGTGCTAGAGATCGTAGAGGGTTAGGCAATCAGCCCCAGCATTTT. It encodes CSARDRRGLGNQPQHF.

This clonotype showed up many times. Within a library made for alpha chains, this beta chain is off target, and its count is uninformative. The gene calls are TRBV30 and TRBJ1-5; D might be TRBD1 (6 bases). V lost 0 bases and J 0 bases, leaving 12 bases between the germline ends. Germline CDR1 reads GTSNPN; CDR2 reads SVGIG (reference sequence). This CDR3 comprises 16 residues. The CDR3 region is CAWSVGGANSNQPQHF. The CDR3 DNA follows: TGTGCCTGGAGTGTAGGGGGGGCGAATAGCAATCAGCCCCAGCATTTT.

This clonotype was observed at least ten times. The library was designed around alpha chains, so this beta chain is a stray read whose abundance carries little weight. The V call is TRBV3-1, the J call TRBJ2-2, with 8 positions matching TRBD2. This CDR3 region has 16 residues. Trimming cost V 4 bases and J 3 bases; bases outside gene matches: 7. From germline, CDR1 is LGHDT and CDR2 YNNKEL (reference sequence). DNA of the CDR3: TGTGCCAGCAGCCCCACGGGCGGGGGGTACACCGGGGAGCTGTTTTTT. Translated: CASSPTGGGYTGELFF.

This clonotype came up many times. This beta chain is a stray sequence in a library constructed for alpha chains; its clone size is not meaningful. This sequence joins TRBV6-5 and TRBJ1-5; TRBD1 agrees at 7 bases. Per germline, CDR1 MNHEY and CDR2 SVGAGI. The CDR3 sequence is 14 residues long. Unmatched junction bases numbered 4, after V lost 5 bases and J lost 3 bases. The chain's CDR3 is CASSPTGFNQPQHF. CDR3 in DNA: TGTGCCAGCAGTCCGACAGGGTTCAATCAGCCCCAGCATTTT.

This clonotype was seen at least ten times. The library was designed around alpha chains, so this beta chain is a stray read whose abundance carries little weight. This chain joins TRBV6-5 and TRBJ1-1; TRBD1 aligns across 10 bases. V lost 4 bases to trimming and J lost 9 bases; unmatched junction nucleotides: 17. The CDR3 extends over 17 amino acids. CDR1 is MNHEY, CDR2 SVGAGI, per germline. As DNA, the CDR3 is TGTGCCAGCAGTTCCGCCATGACAGGGGGCGCCGGAGGAAAAGCTTTCTTT. Its protein is CASSSAMTGGAGGKAFF.

At least ten counts were recorded for this clonotype. For a library built for alpha chains, this beta chain is a stray read; little rests on its size. V is TRBV11-1 and J is TRBJ2-7; 9 bases are shared with TRBD1. CDR3 size: 14 residues. After removal of 4 bases from V and 1 base from J, the junction contained 2 bases not matched to a gene. Looked up from germline, CDR1 is SGHAT and CDR2 is FQDESV (reference sequence). The CDR3 is CASSSDRGSYEQYF. The CDR3 coding sequence is TGTGCCAGCAGCTCGGACAGGGGTTCCTACGAGCAGTACTTC.

This clonotype appeared many times. This beta chain slipped into a library made for alpha chains as a stray read, so its size is not meaningful. The gene calls are TRBV5-4 and TRBJ2-2; D remains unclear. Trimming removed 1 base at V and 8 bases at J, with 15 bases between. From germline, CDR1 is SGHNT and CDR2 YYREEE (reference sequence). The CDR3 runs to 15 residues. CDR3 amino acids: CASSLHGLTRGELFF. The CDR3 nucleotides are TGTGCCAGCAGCTTGCATGGTCTCACCAGGGGGGAGCTGTTTTTT.

Many counts were recorded for this clonotype. The library was designed around alpha chains, so this beta chain is a stray read whose abundance carries little weight. This chain links TRBV29-1 with TRBJ1-1; 8 bases are shared with TRBD1. Germline CDR1 is SQVTM and CDR2 is ANQGSEA. With 5 bases clipped from V and 1 base from J, the junction kept 3 bases outside the gene matches. This CDR3 spans 13 amino acids. CDR3 bases: TGCAGCGTTCAGGGACAGGCGAACACTGAAGCTTTCTTT. Residues: CSVQGQANTEAFF.

This clonotype appeared many times. Since it is a stray read in a library aimed at alpha chains, this beta chain has a size that is not meaningful. The chain combines TRBV11-3 with TRBJ2-1; a weak D match, TRBD2 (5 bases). Germline V CDR1 and CDR2: SGHNT, YENEEA. This CDR3 has 13 amino acids. Trimming removed 1 base from V and 6 bases from J, with 7 bases in between. Here the CDR3 reads CASSLAGVNEQFF. The CDR3 DNA reads as TGTGCCAGCAGCTTAGCCGGGGTCAATGAGCAGTTCTTC.